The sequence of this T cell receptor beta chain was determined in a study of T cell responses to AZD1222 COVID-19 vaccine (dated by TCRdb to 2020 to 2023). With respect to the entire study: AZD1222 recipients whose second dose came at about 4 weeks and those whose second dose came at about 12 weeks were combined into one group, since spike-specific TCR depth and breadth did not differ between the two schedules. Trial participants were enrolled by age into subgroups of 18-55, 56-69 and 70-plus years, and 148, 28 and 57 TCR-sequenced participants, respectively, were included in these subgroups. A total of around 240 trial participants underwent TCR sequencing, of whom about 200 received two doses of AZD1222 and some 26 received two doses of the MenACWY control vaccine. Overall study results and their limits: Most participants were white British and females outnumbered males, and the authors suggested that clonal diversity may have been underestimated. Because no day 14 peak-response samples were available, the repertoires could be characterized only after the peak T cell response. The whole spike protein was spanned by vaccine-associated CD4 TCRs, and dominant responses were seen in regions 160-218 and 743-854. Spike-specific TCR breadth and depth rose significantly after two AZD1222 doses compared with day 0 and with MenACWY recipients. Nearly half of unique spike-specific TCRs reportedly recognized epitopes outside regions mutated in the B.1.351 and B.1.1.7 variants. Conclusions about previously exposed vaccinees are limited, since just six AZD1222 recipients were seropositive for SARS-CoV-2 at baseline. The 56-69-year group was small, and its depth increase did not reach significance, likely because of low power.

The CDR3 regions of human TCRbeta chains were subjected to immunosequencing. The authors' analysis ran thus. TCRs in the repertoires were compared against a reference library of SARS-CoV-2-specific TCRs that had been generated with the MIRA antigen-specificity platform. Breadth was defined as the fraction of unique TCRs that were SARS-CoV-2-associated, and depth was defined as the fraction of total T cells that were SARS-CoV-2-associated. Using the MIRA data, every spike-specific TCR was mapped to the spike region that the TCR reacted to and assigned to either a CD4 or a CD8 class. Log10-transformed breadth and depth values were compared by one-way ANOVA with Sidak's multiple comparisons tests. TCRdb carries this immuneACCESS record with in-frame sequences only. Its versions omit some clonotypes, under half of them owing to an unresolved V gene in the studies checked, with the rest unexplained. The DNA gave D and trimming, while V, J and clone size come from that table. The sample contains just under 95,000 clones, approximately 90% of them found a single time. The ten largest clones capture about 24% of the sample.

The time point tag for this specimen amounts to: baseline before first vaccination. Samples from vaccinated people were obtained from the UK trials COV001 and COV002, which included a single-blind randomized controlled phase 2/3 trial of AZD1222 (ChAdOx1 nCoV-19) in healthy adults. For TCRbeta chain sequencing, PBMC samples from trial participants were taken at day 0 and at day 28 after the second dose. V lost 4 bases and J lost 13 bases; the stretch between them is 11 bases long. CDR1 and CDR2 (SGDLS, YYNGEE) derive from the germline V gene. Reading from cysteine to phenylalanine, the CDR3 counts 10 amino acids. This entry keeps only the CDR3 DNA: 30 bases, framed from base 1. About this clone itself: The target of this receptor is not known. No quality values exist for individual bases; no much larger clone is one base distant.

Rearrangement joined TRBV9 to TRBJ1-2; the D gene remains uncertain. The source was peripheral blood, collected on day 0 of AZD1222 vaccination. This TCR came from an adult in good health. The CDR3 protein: CASSSGRVTF. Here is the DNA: TGTGCCAGCAGCAGCGGGAGGGTCACCTTC.